This T cell receptor beta chain was retrieved from a study of cytomegalovirus exposure and HLA in healthy donors. Notes on the study in general: Cytomegalovirus association was assigned to more than 150 TCR beta chains. Whilst most TCR sequences proved rare, a subset of public TCRs occurred across many donors. It was confirmed in vitro that a few of the CMV-associated chains were specific for CMV antigens.

TCRdb keeps only in-frame clones here, not all; method: immunoSEQ multiplex PCR. Of 250,000 to 300,000 clones in the sample, 90% were seen once. With regard to this clone: Its antigen remains unknown.

The source is a woman aged 18-30 years in good health and CMV-seronegative. Sequencing used PBMCs.

The CDR3 DNA sequence: TGCGCCAGCAGCCCATGGGACAGGGGAAGGACTGAAGCTTTCTTT. Encoded protein: CASSPWDRGRTEAFF. The chain employs TRBV10-1 and TRBJ1-1; 10 bases are shared with TRBD1. V trimming: 6 bases; J trimming: 5 bases; junction bases outside the gene matches: 9. Germline V gives CDR1 WNHNN, CDR2 SYGVQD (reference sequence). This CDR3 comprises 15 residues.